The 24 T cell receptor beta chains below come from one sample, sequenced in a study of blood T cell repertoires in COVID-19. The data were produced by immunoSEQ multiplex PCR, yet TCRdb's version contains in-frame clones alone and is incomplete. The sample lists 60,000 to 85,000 clones, just over 85% occurring once. Sequencing was performed on peripheral blood. The receptors here all came from an elderly woman with active or convalescent COVID-19.

This clone was recorded only once. This chain links TRBV2 with TRBJ2-1; tentative D call: TRBD1 (6 bases). The length of the CDR3 is 13 residues. V was cut by 6 bases and J by 4 bases, with 10 bases left in between. The V gene's germline CDR1 is SNHLY and CDR2 FYNNEI. The CDR3 reads CASSMDSYNEQFF. The CDR3 nucleotides read TGTGCCAGCAGCATGGACAGTTACAATGAGCAGTTCTTC.

This sequence joins TRBV7-2 and TRBJ1-2, with TRBD1 matching over 7 bases. The junction had 11 bases not matched to a gene; V was cut back by 4 bases and J by 3 bases. Germline lookup yields CDR1 SGHTA and CDR2 FQGNSA. This CDR3 has 16 amino acids. The CDR3 loop is CASSYGTASLYYGYTF. CDR3 DNA sequence: TGTGCCAGCAGCTATGGGACAGCATCGCTCTACTATGGCTACACCTTC.

The V and J genes are TRBV19 and TRBJ2-2; D perhaps matches TRBD2 (6 bases). The length of the CDR3 is 14 residues. Germline V CDR1 and CDR2: LNHDA, SQIVND (reference sequence). With 4 bases removed from V and 1 base from J, the gap between germline ends came to 7 bases. This CDR3 reads CASSTGLNTGELFF. CDR3 in DNA: TGTGCCAGTAGTACGGGACTGAACACCGGGGAGCTGTTTTTT. Full variable domain (outside the CDR3, taken from reference TRBV19 and TRBJ2-2): DGGITQSPKYLFRKEGQNVTLSCEQNLNHDAMYWYRQDPGQGLRLIYYSQIVNDFQKGDIAEGYSVSREKKESFPLTVTSAQKNPTAFYLCASSTGLNTGELFFGEGSRLTVL.

This clone was detected only a few times. The chain couples TRBV5-1 to TRBJ2-2; TRBD2 aligns across 8 bases. Trimming at V came to 4 bases and at J to 1 base, leaving 6 bases not matched to a gene. Germline V lookup: CDR1 SGHRS, CDR2 YFSETQ. The CDR3 is 16 residues long. CDR3 sequence: CASSQAGARNTGELFF. The CDR3 nucleotides read TGCGCCAGCAGCCAAGCGGGGGCGAGGAACACCGGGGAGCTGTTTTTT.

In DNA form, the CDR3 reads TGCGCCAGCAGCTTCGGGGGGACTGATTCACCCCTCCACTTT. It translates to CASSFGGTDSPLHF. The chain has TRBV4-1 and TRBJ1-6, with a weak D call TRBD1 (5 bases). This CDR3 has 14 residues. V lost 5 bases and J 8 bases, leaving 13 bases between the germline ends. Germline lookup yields CDR1 MGHRA and CDR2 YSYEKL.

This clone was seen more than once but under ten times. V gene TRBV2 combines with J gene TRBJ1-5; the D is unclear. Germline CDR1 SNHLY, CDR2 FYNNEI. The CDR3 totals 14 residues. Trimming shortened V by 3 bases and J by 5 bases, and 11 bases separated the two germline ends. The CDR3 DNA reads TGTGCCAGCAGTGAGCCTTGGCTGGATCAGCCCCAGCATTTT. Its translation is CASSEPWLDQPQHF.

The V gene is TRBV9, the J gene TRBJ1-5; 8 bases agree with TRBD1. The V and J ends lost 3 bases and 2 bases, in that order; junction bases with no gene match: 4. This CDR3 is 15 amino acids long. The V gene's germline CDR1 is SGDLS and CDR2 YYNGEE. CDR3 nucleotides: TGTGCCAGCAGCGCTCTGGGACAGGGCAATCAGCCCCAGCATTTT. Its protein product is CASSALGQGNQPQHF.

V and J are TRBV3-1 (or the pseudogene TRBV3-2) and TRBJ1-3, with D possibly matching TRBD1 (5 bases). Trimming left V 0 bases short and J 3 bases short, with 9 bases between. This CDR3 region has 15 residues. Germline CDR1 reads LGHDT; CDR2 reads YNNKEL (reference sequence). The CDR3 DNA reads as TGTGCCAGCAGCCAAGAGGGGCTAGGTGGAAACACCATATATTTT. Residues: CASSQEGLGGNTIYF.

The J gene is TRBJ1-4, the V gene TRBV7-9; D ambiguous. The germline V gene has CDR1 SEHNR and CDR2 FQNEAQ (reference sequence). The CDR3 sequence is 15 residues long. Between the trimmed V and J ends, which lost 3 bases and 5 bases, there was a span of 13 bases. CDR3 residues: CASSFPTAGNEKLFF. The CDR3 DNA sequence: TGTGCCAGCAGCTTTCCGACCGCCGGGAATGAAAAACTGTTTTTT. Variable domain in full (rest from reference TRBV7-9 and TRBJ1-4): DTGVSQNPRHKITKRGQNVTFRCDPISEHNRLYWYRQTLGQGPEFLTYFQNEAQLEKSRLLSDRFSAERPKGSFSTLEIQRTEQGDSAMYLCASSFPTAGNEKLFFGSGTQLSVL.

This chain uses TRBV4-1 with TRBJ1-2, with no clear D. CDR3 length: 15 amino acids. V dropped 5 bases and J dropped 0 bases, with 13 bases sitting between them. Germline V CDR1 and CDR2: MGHRA, YSYEKL. CDR3 DNA sequence: TGCGCCAGCAGCGCCCGGGCGGACTCTAACTATGGCTACACCTTC. Translation gives CASSARADSNYGYTF.

This clone was seen a single time. This chain joins TRBV19 and TRBJ2-1; 10 positions match TRBD2. V lost 1 base, J lost 4 bases, and 1 base stayed unmatched. This CDR3 region has 15 residues. The germline V gene encodes CDR1 LNHDA and CDR2 SQIVND (reference sequence). The CDR3, as DNA: TGTGCCAGTAGTATAGCTAGCGGGGGTTACAATGAGCAGTTCTTC. It specifies CASSIASGGYNEQFF.

V gene TRBV4-2 combines with J gene TRBJ2-2; D might be TRBD2 (6 bases). V shed 4 bases and J shed 4 bases, with 19 bases lying between them. Germline loops: CDR1 LGHNA, CDR2 YNFKEQ. This CDR3 is built from 17 residues. CDR3 sequence: CASSLLLRTTPTGELFF. In DNA, the CDR3 is TGTGCCAGCAGCCTGCTACTACGGACTACCCCCACCGGGGAGCTGTTTTTT.

The CDR3 protein is CASSPGYGTNTGELFF. CDR3 in DNA: TGCGCCAGCAGCCCGGGGTATGGAACGAACACCGGGGAGCTGTTTTTT. The V call is TRBV5-1, the J call TRBJ2-2, with D perhaps TRBD2 (5 bases). Trimming pared 4 bases from V and 0 bases from J, leaving 13 bases between. The V gene's germline CDR1 is SGHRS and CDR2 YFSETQ. This CDR3 has 16 residues. Combining the CDR3 with reference TRBV5-1 and TRBJ2-2 gives the whole variable domain KAGVTQTPRYLIKTRGQQVTLSCSPISGHRSVSWYQQTPGQGLQFLFEYFSETQRNKGNFPGRFSGRQFSNSRSEMNVSTLELGDSALYLCASSPGYGTNTGELFFGEGSRLTVL.

The rearrangement links TRBV6-5 to TRBJ1-1; D uncertain. CDR1 is MNHEY and CDR2 is SVGAGI in the germline V gene. The ends were cut back, 5 bases at V and 6 bases at J, with 10 bases in the middle. The CDR3 runs to 12 residues. CDR3 DNA sequence: TGTGCCAGCAGTCCTGATCGGGCTGAAGCTTTCTTT. Protein product: CASSPDRAEAFF.

V usage is TRBV2 and J usage is TRBJ2-2, with 8 positions matching TRBD2. The V gene end was trimmed by 6 bases and the J gene end by 8 bases; junction bases not matched to a gene: 5. CDR1 is SNHLY, CDR2 FYNNEI, per germline. This CDR3 region has 13 residues. CDR3 bases: TGTGCCAGCAGGGGGACTAGAGGTGGGGAGCTGTTTTTT. Its protein is CASRGTRGGELFF.

This clone has a single count. The J gene is TRBJ1-1, the V gene TRBV5-4; D unclear. This CDR3 is built from 13 residues. CDR1 is SGHNT, CDR2 YYREEE, per germline (reference sequence). Trimming cost V 4 bases and J 1 base, with 8 bases left between them. The CDR3 sequence is CASSVDGNTEAFF. The CDR3 nucleotides read TGTGCCAGCAGCGTGGACGGGAACACTGAAGCTTTCTTT.

V gene TRBV7-8 combines with J gene TRBJ2-1, with 7 nucleotides matching TRBD1. The CDR3 is made up of 13 amino acids. The J segment lost 6 bases and the V segment lost 3 bases, leaving 2 bases of the junction unmatched. Germline loops: CDR1 SGHVS, CDR2 FQNEAQ. The DNA of the CDR3 is TGTGCCAGCAGCTTGACAGGGCGCAATGAGCAGTTCTTC. It codes for CASSLTGRNEQFF.

This chain uses TRBV13 with TRBJ2-3; the match to TRBD2 covers 7 bases. J lost 0 bases, V lost 5 bases, and 14 bases had no gene match. The CDR3 is 18 residues long. Germline values: CDR1 PRHDT, CDR2 FYEKMQ (reference sequence). The chain's CDR3 is CASSPGPGSGASTDTQYF. For the CDR3, the DNA is TGTGCCAGCAGCCCCGGCCCCGGGAGCGGGGCTAGCACAGATACGCAGTATTTT. Filled out from reference TRBV13 and TRBJ2-3, the complete variable domain reads AAGVIQSPRHLIKEKRETATLKCYPIPRHDTVYWYQQGPGQDPQFLISFYEKMQSDKGSIPDRFSAQQFSDYHSELNMSSLELGDSALYFCASSPGPGSGASTDTQYFGPGTRLTVL.

The chain uses TRBV15 and TRBJ1-4; 10 bases map to TRBD1. Germline V gene sequence: CDR1 LNHNV, CDR2 YYDKDF (reference sequence). This CDR3 comprises 14 residues. J was trimmed by 10 bases and V by 0 bases; bases with no gene match: 2. Here the CDR3 reads CATSRDRTGGKLFF. CDR3 sequence (DNA): TGTGCCACCAGCAGAGATCGGACAGGGGGAAAACTGTTTTTT.

In its sample, this clone was seen once. This sequence joins TRBV12-3 or TRBV12-4 and TRBJ1-1; TRBD1 aligns across 7 bases. Trimming removed 7 bases from V and 4 bases from J; junction bases left unmatched: 6. The CDR3 length is 13 residues. The CDR3, as DNA: TGTGCCAGCACCCAAACAGGGGCCACTGAAGCTTTCTTT. Protein product: CASTQTGATEAFF.

The chain carries TRBV7-9 and TRBJ1-2; 11 bases are a match to TRBD1. The CDR3 is 16 amino acids. CDR1 SEHNR and CDR2 FQNEAQ come from the germline V gene (reference sequence). The junction had 7 bases not matched to a gene; V was cut back by 0 bases and J by 7 bases. The CDR3 here is CASSLAVGQGASGYTF. The CDR3 DNA reads as TGTGCCAGCAGCTTAGCGGTTGGACAGGGGGCCTCTGGCTACACCTTC.

The chain couples TRBV5-5 to TRBJ2-6; perhaps TRBD1 as D (6 bases). Germline CDR1 is SGHKS and CDR2 is YYEKEE (reference sequence). Deletions cut 5 bases from V and 0 bases from J, with 18 bases between. This CDR3 region has 18 residues. CDR3 coding DNA: TGTGCCAGCAGTTCGCCGGGACAACAAAGCTCTGGGGCCAACGTCCTGACTTTC. As protein: CASSSPGQQSSGANVLTF.

This clone is a singleton in its sample. The chain carries TRBV19 and TRBJ1-1, with 8 bases aligning to TRBD1. Germline V gene lookup returns CDR1 LNHDA and CDR2 SQIVND (reference sequence). CDR3 length: 14 residues. Germline trimming cut 6 bases from V and 1 base from J; bases unmatched to any gene: 4. In nucleotides, the CDR3 is TGTGCCAGTAGCTCTGGGACAGGGAACACTGAAGCTTTCTTT. Encoded protein: CASSSGTGNTEAFF.

The J gene is TRBJ2-1, the V gene TRBV4-3, with 14 bases fitting TRBD2. V lost 4 bases and J lost 10; bases outside the gene matches: 12. The CDR3 sequence is 17 residues long. Germline values: CDR1 LGHNA, CDR2 YSLEER. The CDR3 spells CASSPGLGTSGSKEQFF. Written as DNA, the CDR3 is TGCGCCAGCAGCCCGGGGCTCGGGACTAGCGGGAGTAAAGAGCAGTTCTTC.